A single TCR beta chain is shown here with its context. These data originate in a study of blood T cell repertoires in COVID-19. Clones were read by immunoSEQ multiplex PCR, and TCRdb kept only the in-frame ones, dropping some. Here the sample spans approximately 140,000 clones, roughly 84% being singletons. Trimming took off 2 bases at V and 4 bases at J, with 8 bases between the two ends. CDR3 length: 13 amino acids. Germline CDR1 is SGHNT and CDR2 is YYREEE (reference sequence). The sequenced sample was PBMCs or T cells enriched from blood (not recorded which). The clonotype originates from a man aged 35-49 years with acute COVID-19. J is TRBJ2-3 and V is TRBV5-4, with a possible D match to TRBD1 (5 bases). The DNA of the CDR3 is TGTGCCAGCAGCTTAAAGGGGCCAGATACGCAGTATTTT. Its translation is CASSLKGPDTQYF.